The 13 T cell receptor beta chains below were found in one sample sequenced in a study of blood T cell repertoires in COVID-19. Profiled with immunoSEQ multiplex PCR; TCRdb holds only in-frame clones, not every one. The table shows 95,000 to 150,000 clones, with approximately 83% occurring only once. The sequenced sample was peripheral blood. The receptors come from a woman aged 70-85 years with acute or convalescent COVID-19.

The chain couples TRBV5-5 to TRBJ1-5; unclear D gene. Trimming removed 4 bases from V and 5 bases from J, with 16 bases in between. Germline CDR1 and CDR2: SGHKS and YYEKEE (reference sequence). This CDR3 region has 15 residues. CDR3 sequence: CASSAGRESHQPQHF. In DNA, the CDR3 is TGTGCCAGCAGCGCCGGACGGGAGAGCCATCAGCCCCAGCATTTT.

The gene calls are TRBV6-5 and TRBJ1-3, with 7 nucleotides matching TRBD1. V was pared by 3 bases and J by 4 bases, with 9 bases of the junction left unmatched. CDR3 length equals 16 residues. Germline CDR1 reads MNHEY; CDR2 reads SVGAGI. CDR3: CASSYFGQAPGNTIYF. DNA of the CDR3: TGTGCCAGCAGTTATTTCGGACAGGCTCCCGGAAACACCATATATTTT.

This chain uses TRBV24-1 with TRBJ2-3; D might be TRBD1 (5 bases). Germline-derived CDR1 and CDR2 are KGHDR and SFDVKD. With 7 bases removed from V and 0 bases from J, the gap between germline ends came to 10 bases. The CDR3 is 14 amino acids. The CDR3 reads CATRGPTSTDTQYF. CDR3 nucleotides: TGTGCCACCAGGGGGCCGACTAGCACAGATACGCAGTATTTT.

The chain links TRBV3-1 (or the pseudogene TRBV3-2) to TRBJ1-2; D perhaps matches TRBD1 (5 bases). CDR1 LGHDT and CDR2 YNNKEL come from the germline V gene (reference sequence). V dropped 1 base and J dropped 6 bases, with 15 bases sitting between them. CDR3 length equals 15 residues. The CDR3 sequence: CASSQVLGAMDGYTF. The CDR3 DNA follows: TGTGCCAGCAGCCAAGTATTAGGGGCGATGGATGGCTACACCTTC.

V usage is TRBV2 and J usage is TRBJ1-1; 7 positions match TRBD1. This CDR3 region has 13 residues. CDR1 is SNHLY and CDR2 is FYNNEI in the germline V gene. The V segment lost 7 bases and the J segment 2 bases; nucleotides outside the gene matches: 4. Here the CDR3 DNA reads TGTGCCAGCAAAAGACAGGGAAACACTGAAGCTTTCTTT. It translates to CASKRQGNTEAFF.

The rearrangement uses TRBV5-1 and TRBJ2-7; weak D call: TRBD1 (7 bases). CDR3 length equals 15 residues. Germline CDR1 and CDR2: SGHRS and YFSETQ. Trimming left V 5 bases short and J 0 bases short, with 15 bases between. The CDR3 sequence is CASRGGTVISYEQYF. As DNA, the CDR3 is TGCGCCAGCAGGGGCGGGACAGTCATCTCCTACGAGCAGTACTTC.

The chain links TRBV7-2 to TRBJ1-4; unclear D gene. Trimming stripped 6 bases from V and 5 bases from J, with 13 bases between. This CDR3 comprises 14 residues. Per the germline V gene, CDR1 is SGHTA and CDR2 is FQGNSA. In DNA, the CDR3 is TGTGCCAGCAGTCAAGGACTTATCAATGAAAAACTGTTTTTT. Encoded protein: CASSQGLINEKLFF.

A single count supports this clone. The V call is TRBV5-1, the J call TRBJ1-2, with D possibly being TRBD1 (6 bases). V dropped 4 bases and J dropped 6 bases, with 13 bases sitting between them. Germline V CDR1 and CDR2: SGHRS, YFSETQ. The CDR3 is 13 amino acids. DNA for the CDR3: TGCGCCAGCAGCCTGCAGGGGTTGGATGGCTACACCTTC. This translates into CASSLQGLDGYTF.

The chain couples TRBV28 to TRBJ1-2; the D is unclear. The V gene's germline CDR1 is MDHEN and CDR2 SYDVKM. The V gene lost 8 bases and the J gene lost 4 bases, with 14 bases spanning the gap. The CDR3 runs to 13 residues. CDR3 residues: CASLPPHSYGYTF. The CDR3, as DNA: TGTGCCAGCCTGCCTCCCCACAGCTATGGCTACACCTTC.

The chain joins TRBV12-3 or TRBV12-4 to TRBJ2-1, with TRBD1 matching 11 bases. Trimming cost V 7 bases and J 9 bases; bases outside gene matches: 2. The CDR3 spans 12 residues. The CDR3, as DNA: TGTGCCAGCACGGGGACAGGGGGTGAGCAGTTCTTC. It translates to CASTGTGGEQFF.

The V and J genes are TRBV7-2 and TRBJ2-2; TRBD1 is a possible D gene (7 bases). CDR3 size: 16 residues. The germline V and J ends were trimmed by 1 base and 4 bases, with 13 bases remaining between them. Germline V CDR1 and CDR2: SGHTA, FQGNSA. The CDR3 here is CASSLGPGGSTGELFF. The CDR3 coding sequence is TGTGCCAGCAGCTTAGGTCCAGGGGGGTCCACCGGGGAGCTGTTTTTT.

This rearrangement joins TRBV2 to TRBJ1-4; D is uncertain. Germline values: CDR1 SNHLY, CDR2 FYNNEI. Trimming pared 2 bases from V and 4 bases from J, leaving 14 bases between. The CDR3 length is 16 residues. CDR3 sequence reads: CASSESGTAYNEKLFF. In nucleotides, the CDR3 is TGTGCCAGCAGTGAATCCGGTACAGCTTATAATGAAAAACTGTTTTTT. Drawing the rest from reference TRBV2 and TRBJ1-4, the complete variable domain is EPEVTQTPSHQVTQMGQEVILRCVPISNHLYFYWYRQILGQKVEFLVSFYNNEISEKSEIFDDQFSVERPDGSNFTLKIRSTKLEDSAMYFCASSESGTAYNEKLFFGSGTQLSVL.

CDR3 residues: CASRGRGISGNTIYF. CDR3 coding DNA: TGTGCCAGCAGAGGGCGGGGTATCTCTGGAAACACCATATATTTT. The chain recombines TRBV5-8 with TRBJ1-3, with D uncertain. Germline V lookup: CDR1 SGHTS, CDR2 YDEGEE. The V and J ends lost 5 bases and 0 bases respectively, with 12 bases between them. CDR3 size: 15 residues.